This T cell receptor (beta chain) was sequenced for a study of T cells in Graves' hyperthyroidism and ophthalmopathy. Across the whole study: Before any treatment, at initial diagnosis, peripheral blood was collected.

Authors of the study amplified TCR beta CDR3 regions from RNA transcripts. The TCR CDR3 first-round RT-PCR relied on the HTBI primer set. Each CDR3 protein is one row after TCRdb ran MiXCR on the multiplex PCR reads. The table records around 600,000 distinct CDR3 sequences, 15% to 19% of them present only once. Study observations and caveats: Appearing also in blood were most of the thyroid clonotypes expanded above 0.001. The model identified upcoming ophthalmopathy a median roughly 6.5 months ahead of onset.

This clonotype was picked up many times. Its antigen is currently unknown. V lost 0 bases to trimming and J lost 7 bases, with 14 bases between them. Germline V gene sequence: CDR1 SGHDT, CDR2 YYEEEE. The CDR3 loop spans 15 amino acids. The PBMCs had their origin in 8.5 to 10 ml of fresh peripheral blood. The chain links TRBV5-6 to TRBJ1-5; the D is unclear. Sequencing used blood. The receptor was derived from a woman aged 25 to 45 with Graves' hyperthyroidism. The CDR3 protein is CASSLGGNSGQPQHF. CDR3 sequence (DNA): TGTGCCAGCAGCTTGGGCGGGAATAGTGGACAGCCCCAGCATTTT.